What follows are 10 T cell receptor beta chains derived from one specimen sequenced in a study of tumor-infiltrating lymphocytes in primary liver carcinoma. TCR beta cDNA was reverse-transcribed from 500 to 550 ng of total RNA. The reaction used a constant-region primer and ProtoScript II reverse transcriptase. Three nested multiplex PCR rounds of slightly modified ARM-PCR generated TCR beta libraries. Researchers ran the first two PCR rounds for roughly 11 cycles each with TRBV1-TRBV30 forward primers and a C-beta reverse primer. Each CDR3 protein gets one entry after TCRdb re-called the multiplex PCR reads with MiXCR. There are around 54,000 distinct CDR3 sequences in the sample; around 79% occur only once, and roughly 25% lies in the top ten. Co-extraction of RNA and DNA was performed on about 19-30 mg of unsorted bulk tissue. Material for sequencing was liver tumor tissue from sampling region 2. The subset here: tumor region T2, inferior pole. These receptors were collected from a man aged 40-50 years with primary liver carcinoma and hepatitis B virus infection.

This clonotype was observed once. The chain links TRBV6-1 to TRBJ2-7, with no clear D. CDR3 length: 12 amino acids. The V end lost 7 bases, the J end lost 7 bases, and 14 bases lay between the germline ends. Germline V CDR1 and CDR2: MNHNS, SASEGT. CDR3 sequence (DNA): TGTGCCAGCAATGGTGGGAACCATGAGCAGTACTTC. Encoded protein: CASNGGNHEQYF.

A note on this clonotype: This CDR3 fails to terminate in the conserved phenylalanine or tryptophan, so it likely reflects a read error. V is TRBV28 and J is TRBJ2-3; D possibly corresponds to TRBD2 (5 bases). Germline CDR1 reads MDHEN; CDR2 reads SYDVKM. The CDR3 is made up of 14 amino acids. The CDR3 DNA is TGCGCCAGCAGTTTCCTTAGCGGCACAGATACGCAGTATTCT. This encodes CASSFLSGTDTQYS.

On this clonotype itself: Here the CDR3 omits its conserved ending phenylalanine or tryptophan, so a read error is the likely source. This chain's CDR3 is CASSSRPSGGICEQFS. CDR3 coding DNA: TGTGCCAGCAGCTCGCGCCCCAGCGGGGGGATCTGTGAGCAGTTCTCC. The rearrangement uses TRBV11-2 and TRBJ2-1; TRBD2 aligns across 9 bases. CDR1 and CDR2 from the germline V gene are SGHAT and FQNNGV. The CDR3 loop spans 16 amino acids. V gave up 4 bases and J gave up 9 bases; unmatched junction bases: 13.

The V and J genes are TRBV5-4 and TRBJ2-5; D gene ambiguous. The CDR3 contains 14 residues. V was cut by 1 base and J by 5 bases, with 12 bases left in between. CDR1 and CDR2 (germline): SGHNT, YYREEE (reference sequence). The CDR3 is CASSLCVTLETQYF. Written as DNA, the CDR3 is TGTGCCAGCAGCTTGTGTGTCACTTTGGAGACCCAGTACTTC. Variable domain in full (rest from reference TRBV5-4 and TRBJ2-5): ETGVTQSPTHLIKTRGQQVTLRCSSQSGHNTVSWYQQALGQGPQFIFQYYREEENGRGNFPPRFSGLQFPNYSSELNVNALELDDSALYLCASSLCVTLETQYFGPGTRLLVL.

Details on this clonotype: One end of the junction varies from germline; a read error may be responsible. The chain uses TRBV6-6 and TRBJ2-7; D unclear. Germline CDR1 MNHNY, CDR2 SVGAGI (reference sequence). This CDR3 contains 11 residues. DNA for the CDR3: TGTGTCAGCAGCCAGTCGAACGGGCAGTACTTC. It yields the protein CVSSQSNGQYF.

Details on this clonotype: This CDR3 fails to terminate in the conserved phenylalanine or tryptophan, so it likely reflects a read error. The DNA is omitted, as the CDR3 cannot be located on it reliably, and the CDR3 follows TCRdb's listing. This CDR3 is CASSLGQYNQPQRL. The J gene is TRBJ1-5, the V gene TRBV12-3 or TRBV12-4; the table's D gene call, TRBD1, was not cross checked with the DNA. The CDR3 spans 14 amino acids, including both terminal residues.

A note on this clonotype: The CDR3 end shows no conserved phenylalanine or tryptophan, and so a read error is likely. In nucleotides, the CDR3 is TGTGCCAGCTCGTGGGACAGGGGGACTAGCGGGATGGCGCATGAGCAGTTCTTA. Translated: CASSWDRGTSGMAHEQFL. This sequence joins TRBV6-5 and TRBJ2-1, with 13 bases fitting TRBD2. The CDR3 is 18 amino acids. Germline V CDR1 and CDR2: MNHEY, SVGAGI. V was clipped by 8 bases and J by 8 bases; unmatched bases: 18.

The rearrangement joins TRBV6-5 to TRBJ1-3; D remains unclear. CDR3 size: 13 residues. Per the germline V gene, CDR1 is MNHEY and CDR2 is SVGAGI. The CDR3 DNA sequence: TGTGCTAGCCGAGGGAGCTCTGGAAACACTATGTATTTT. It specifies CASRGSSGNTMYF.

Comment on this clonotype: One end of the junction varies from germline; a read error may be responsible. This chain connects TRBV11-2 to TRBJ2-3; 7 bases line up with TRBD2. The CDR3 is 15 amino acids. Germline V lookup: CDR1 SGHAT, CDR2 FQNNGV. The CDR3 bases are TGTGCCTGTAGCTTACGGGAGGTTGGCACAGGTACGCAGTATTTT. Translation gives CACSLREVGTGTQYF.

As concerns this clonotype: A single base separates this from a much larger clone, so it may be a read error. The chain links TRBV28 to TRBJ2-1; TRBD2 aligns across 8 bases. This CDR3 comprises 14 residues. Germline V CDR1 and CDR2: MDHEN, SYDVKM. The CDR3 here is CANSLAGSYNEQFF. The CDR3 DNA follows: TGTGCCAACAGTTTAGCGGGATCCTACAATGAGCAGTTCTTC.